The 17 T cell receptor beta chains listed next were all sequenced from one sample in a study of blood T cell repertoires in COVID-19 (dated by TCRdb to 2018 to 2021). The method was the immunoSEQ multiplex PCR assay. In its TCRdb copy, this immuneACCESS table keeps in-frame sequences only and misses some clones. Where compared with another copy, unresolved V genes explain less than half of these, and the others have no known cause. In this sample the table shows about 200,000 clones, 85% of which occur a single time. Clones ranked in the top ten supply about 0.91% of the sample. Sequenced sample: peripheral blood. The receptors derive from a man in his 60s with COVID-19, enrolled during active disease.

CDR3 sequence: CASSLGPEQDTQYF. The CDR3 DNA is TGCGCCAGCAGCTTGGGCCCTGAACAGGACACGCAGTATTTT. The chain employs TRBV5-1 and TRBJ2-3; D is possibly TRBD1 (5 bases). The CDR3 has 14 amino acids. The V gene's germline CDR1 is SGHRS and CDR2 YFSETQ. V shed 0 bases and J shed 9 bases, with 14 bases lying between them.

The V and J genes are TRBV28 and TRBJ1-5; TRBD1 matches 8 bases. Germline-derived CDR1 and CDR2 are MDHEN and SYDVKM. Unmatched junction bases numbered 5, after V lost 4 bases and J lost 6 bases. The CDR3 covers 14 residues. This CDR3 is CASSSDRGGQPQHF. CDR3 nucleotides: TGTGCCAGCAGTTCAGACAGGGGAGGTCAGCCCCAGCATTTT.

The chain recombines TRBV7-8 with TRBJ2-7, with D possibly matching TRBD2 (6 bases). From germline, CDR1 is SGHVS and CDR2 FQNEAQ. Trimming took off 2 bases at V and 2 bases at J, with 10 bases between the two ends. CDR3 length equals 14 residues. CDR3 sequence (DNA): TGTGCCAGCAGCTTATCGTCTAGCGCCTACGAGCAGTACTTC. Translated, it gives CASSLSSSAYEQYF.

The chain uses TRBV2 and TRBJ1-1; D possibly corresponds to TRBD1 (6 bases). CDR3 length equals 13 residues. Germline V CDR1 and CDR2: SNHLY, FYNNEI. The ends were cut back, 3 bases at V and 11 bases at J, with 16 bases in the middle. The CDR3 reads CASSEGTLMRAFF. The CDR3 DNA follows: TGTGCCAGCAGTGAGGGGACACTCATGCGGGCTTTCTTT.

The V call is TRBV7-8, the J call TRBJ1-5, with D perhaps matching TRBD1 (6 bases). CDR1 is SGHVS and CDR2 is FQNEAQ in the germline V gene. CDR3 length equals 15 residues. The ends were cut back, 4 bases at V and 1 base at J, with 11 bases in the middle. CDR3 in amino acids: CASSSYGQSNQPQHF. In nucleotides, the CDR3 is TGTGCCAGCAGCTCCTACGGACAGAGCAATCAGCCCCAGCATTTT.

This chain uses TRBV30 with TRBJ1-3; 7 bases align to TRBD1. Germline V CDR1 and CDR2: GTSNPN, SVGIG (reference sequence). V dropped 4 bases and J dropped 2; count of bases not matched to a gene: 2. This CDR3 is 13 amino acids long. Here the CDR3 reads CAWMGTAGNTIYF. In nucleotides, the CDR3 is TGTGCCTGGATGGGGACAGCTGGAAACACCATATATTTT. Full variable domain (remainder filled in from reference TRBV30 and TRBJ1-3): SQTIHQWPATLVQPVGSPLSLECTVEGTSNPNLYWYRQAAGRGLQLLFYSVGIGQISSEVPQNLSASRPQDRQFILSSKKLLLSDSGFYLCAWMGTAGNTIYFGEGSWLTVV.

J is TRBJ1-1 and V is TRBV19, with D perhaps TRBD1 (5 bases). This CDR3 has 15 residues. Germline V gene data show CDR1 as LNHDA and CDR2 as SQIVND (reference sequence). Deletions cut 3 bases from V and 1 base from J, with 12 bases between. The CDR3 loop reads CASSIFPGGNTEAFF. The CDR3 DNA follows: TGTGCCAGTAGTATTTTTCCGGGGGGGAACACTGAAGCTTTCTTT.

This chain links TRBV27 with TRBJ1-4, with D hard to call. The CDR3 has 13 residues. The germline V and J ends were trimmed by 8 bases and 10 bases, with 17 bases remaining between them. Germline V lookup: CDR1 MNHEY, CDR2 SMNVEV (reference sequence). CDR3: CASRGSGSGKLFF. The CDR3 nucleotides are TGTGCCAGCCGCGGGTCCGGGTCGGGAAAACTGTTTTTT.

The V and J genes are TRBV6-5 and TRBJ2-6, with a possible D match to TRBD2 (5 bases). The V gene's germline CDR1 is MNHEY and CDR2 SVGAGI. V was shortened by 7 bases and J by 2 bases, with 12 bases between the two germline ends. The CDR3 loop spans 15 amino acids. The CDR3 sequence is CASKVQEAGANVLTF. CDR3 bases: TGTGCCAGCAAGGTTCAGGAGGCTGGGGCCAACGTCCTGACTTTC.

In DNA, the CDR3 is TGTGCCTGGAATGTTAGGGGGCGATATGAAAAACTGTTTTTT. Translating it yields CAWNVRGRYEKLFF. The J gene is TRBJ1-4, the V gene TRBV30, with 7 nucleotides matching TRBD1. CDR3 size: 14 residues. CDR1 is GTSNPN, CDR2 SVGIG, per germline (reference sequence). The ends lost 4 bases at V and 6 bases at J; junction bases unmatched: 8.

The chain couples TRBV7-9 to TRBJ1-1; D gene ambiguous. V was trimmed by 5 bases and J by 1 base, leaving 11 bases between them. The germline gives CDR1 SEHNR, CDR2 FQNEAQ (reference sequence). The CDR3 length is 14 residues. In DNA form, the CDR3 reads TGTGCCAGCAGCCGGGAGAGGTGGAACACTGAAGCTTTCTTT. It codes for CASSRERWNTEAFF.

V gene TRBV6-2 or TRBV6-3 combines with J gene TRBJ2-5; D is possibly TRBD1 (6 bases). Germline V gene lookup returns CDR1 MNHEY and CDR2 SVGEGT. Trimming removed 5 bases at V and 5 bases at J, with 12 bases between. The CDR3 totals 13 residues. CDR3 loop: CASSTGFRETQYF. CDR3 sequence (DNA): TGTGCCAGCAGTACAGGGTTTCGGGAGACCCAGTACTTC.

CDR3 nucleotides: TGTGCCAGCAGTTTAAGCGCTGGGGCCAACGTCCTGACTTTC. It yields the protein CASSLSAGANVLTF. The gene calls are TRBV6-5 and TRBJ2-6; D is undetermined. Trimming took off 4 bases at V and 2 bases at J, with 6 bases between the two ends. Germline-derived CDR1 and CDR2 are MNHEY and SVGAGI. The CDR3 is 14 amino acids.

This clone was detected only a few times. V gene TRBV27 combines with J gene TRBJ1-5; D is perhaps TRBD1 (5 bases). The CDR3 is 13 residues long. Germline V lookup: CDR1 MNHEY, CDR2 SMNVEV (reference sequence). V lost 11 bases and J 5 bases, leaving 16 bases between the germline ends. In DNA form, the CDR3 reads TGTGCCTCCAGCCCAGGGCTCTATCAGCCCCAGCATTTT. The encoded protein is CASSPGLYQPQHF.

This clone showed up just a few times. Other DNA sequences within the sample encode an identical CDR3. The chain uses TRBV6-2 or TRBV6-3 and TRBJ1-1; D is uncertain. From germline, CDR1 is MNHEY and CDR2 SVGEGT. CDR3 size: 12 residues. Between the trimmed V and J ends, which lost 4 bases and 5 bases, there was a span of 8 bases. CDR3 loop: CASSSRRTEAFF. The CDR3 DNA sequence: TGTGCCAGCAGTTCGAGGAGGACTGAAGCTTTCTTT.

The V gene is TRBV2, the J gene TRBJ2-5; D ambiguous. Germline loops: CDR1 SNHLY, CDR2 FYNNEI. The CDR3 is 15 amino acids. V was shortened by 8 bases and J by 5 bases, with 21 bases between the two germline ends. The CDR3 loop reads CASCPTNQKRETQYF. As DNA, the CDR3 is TGTGCCAGCTGCCCGACCAACCAAAAGAGGGAGACCCAGTACTTC.

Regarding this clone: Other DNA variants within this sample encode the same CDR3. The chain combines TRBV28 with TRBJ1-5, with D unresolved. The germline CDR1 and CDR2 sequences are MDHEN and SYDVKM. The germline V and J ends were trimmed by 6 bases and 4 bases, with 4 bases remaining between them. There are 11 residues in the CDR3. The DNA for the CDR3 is TGTGCCAGCAGCCAAAATCAGCCCCAGCATTTT. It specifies CASSQNQPQHF.